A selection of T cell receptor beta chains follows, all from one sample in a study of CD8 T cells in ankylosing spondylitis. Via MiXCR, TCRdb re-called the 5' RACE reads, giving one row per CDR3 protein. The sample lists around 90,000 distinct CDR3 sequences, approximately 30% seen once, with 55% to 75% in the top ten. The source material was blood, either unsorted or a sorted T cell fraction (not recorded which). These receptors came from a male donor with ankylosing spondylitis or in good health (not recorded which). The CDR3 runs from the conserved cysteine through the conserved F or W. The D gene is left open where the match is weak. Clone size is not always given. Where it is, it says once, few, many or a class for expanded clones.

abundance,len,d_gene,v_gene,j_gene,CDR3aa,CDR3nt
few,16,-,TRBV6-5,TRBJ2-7,CASSYSAPISSYEQYF,TGTGCCAGCAGTTACTCCGCTCCCATATCCTCCTACGAGCAGTACTTC
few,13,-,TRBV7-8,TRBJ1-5,CASSLVANQPQHF,TGTGCCAGCAGCTTAGTAGCGAATCAGCCCCAGCATTTT
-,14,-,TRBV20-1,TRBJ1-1,CSATRDRLGREAFF,TGCAGTGCTACCCGAGATCGTCTGGGCCGTGAAGCTTTCTTT
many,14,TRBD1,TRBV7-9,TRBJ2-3,CASSPTGNTDTQYF,TGTGCCAGCAGCCCGACAGGGAACACAGATACGCAGTATTTT
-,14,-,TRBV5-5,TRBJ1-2,CASSPGTRGYGYTF,TGTGCCAGCAGCCCCGGGACCAGGGGCTATGGCTACACCTTC
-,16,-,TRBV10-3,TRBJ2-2,CAISLWTDMNTGELFF,TGTGCCATCAGTCTTTGGACAGATATGAACACCGGGGAGCTGTTTTTT
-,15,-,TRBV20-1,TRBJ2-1,CSARDIVAPYNEQFF,TGCAGTGCTAGAGATATAGTAGCGCCCTACAATGAGCAGTTCTTC
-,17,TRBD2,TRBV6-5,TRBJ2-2,CASSSLAGGENTGELFF,TGTGCCAGCAGTTCACTAGCGGGAGGCGAAAACACCGGGGAGCTGTTTTTT
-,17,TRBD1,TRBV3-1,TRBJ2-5,CASSQEIGQEYQETQYF,TGTGCCAGCAGCCAAGAGATCGGACAGGAGTACCAAGAGACCCAGTACTTC
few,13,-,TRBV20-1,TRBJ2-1,CSTQTPSYNEQFF,TGCAGTACCCAGACACCCTCCTACAATGAGCAGTTCTTC
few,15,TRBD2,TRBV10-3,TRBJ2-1,CAIKAGTSGYNEQFF,TGTGCCATCAAAGCCGGGACTAGCGGCTACAATGAGCAGTTCTTC
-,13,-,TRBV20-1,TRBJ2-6,CIPGRSGANVLTF,TGCATACCTGGCCGCTCTGGGGCCAACGTCCTGACTTTC
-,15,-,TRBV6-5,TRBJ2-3,CASSYSAWGTDTQYF,TGTGCCAGCAGTTACTCGGCATGGGGCACAGATACGCAGTATTTT
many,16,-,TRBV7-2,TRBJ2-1,CASSPDRPLLDNEQFF,TGTGCCAGCAGTCCTGACCGCCCGCTATTGGACAATGAGCAGTTCTTC
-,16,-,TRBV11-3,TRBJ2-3,CASSSRVGGGTDTQYF,TGTGCCAGCAGCTCTAGGGTCGGCGGGGGCACAGATACGCAGTATTTT
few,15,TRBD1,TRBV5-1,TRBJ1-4,CASSDDRGTNEKLFF,TGCGCCAGCAGCGACGACAGGGGAACTAATGAAAAACTGTTTTTT
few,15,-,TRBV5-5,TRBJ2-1,CASSFRGQGNNEQFF,TGTGCCAGCAGCTTTAGAGGGCAGGGCAACAATGAGCAGTTCTTC
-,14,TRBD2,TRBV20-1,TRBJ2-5,CSATTLAGEETQYF,TGCAGTGCTACAACTTTAGCGGGAGAAGAGACCCAGTACTTC
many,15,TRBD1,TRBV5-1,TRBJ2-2,CASSPGTGSTGELFF,TGCGCCAGCAGCCCCGGGACAGGGAGCACCGGGGAGCTGTTTTTT
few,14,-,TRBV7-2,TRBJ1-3,CASSFSGFGNTIYF,TGTGCCAGCAGCTTCAGTGGCTTTGGAAACACCATATATTTT
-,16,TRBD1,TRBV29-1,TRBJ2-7,CSVAGRGQGASYEQYF,TGCAGCGTTGCTGGGCGGGGACAGGGGGCTTCCTACGAGCAGTACTTC
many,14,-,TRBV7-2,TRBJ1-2,CASSALGGLDGYTF,TGTGCCAGCAGCGCCCTCGGGGGGCTGGATGGCTACACCTTC
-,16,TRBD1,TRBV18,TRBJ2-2,CASSPIQDRDAGELFF,TGTGCCAGCTCACCTATTCAGGACAGGGATGCCGGGGAGCTGTTTTTT
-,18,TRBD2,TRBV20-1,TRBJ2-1,CSASVPSGGGYPNNAQFF,TGCAGTGCTAGTGTCCCCAGCGGGGGGGGATATCCTAACAATGCGCAGTTCTTC
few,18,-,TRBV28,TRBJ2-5,CASSFPILPRTRGETQYF,TGTGCCAGCAGTTTTCCAATCCTACCTAGAACCAGGGGAGAGACCCAGTACTTC
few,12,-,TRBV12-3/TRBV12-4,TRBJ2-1,CASSPNHNEQFF,TGTGCCAGCAGTCCTAACCACAATGAGCAGTTCTTC
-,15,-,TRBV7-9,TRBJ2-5,CASSLEGTYQETQYF,TGTGCCAGCAGCTTAGAGGGCACGTACCAAGAGACCCAGTACTTC